This T cell receptor (beta chain) stems from a study of blood T cell repertoires in COVID-19. Germline assignment: CDR1 SGHTA and CDR2 FQGNSA. The V and J ends lost 0 bases and 2 bases respectively, with 9 bases between them. CDR3 length: 15 residues. The repertoire was sequenced with immunoSEQ multiplex PCR; TCRdb's copy has only in-frame clones and lacks some. The sample holds more than 45,000 clones, around 90% seen once. The origin of this receptor is a woman of 80 years or more with COVID-19, enrolled during active disease. Sequencing was done on a sample of peripheral blood. J is TRBJ2-3 and V is TRBV7-2; D ambiguous. CDR3 in DNA: TGTGCCAGCAGCTTAGCACCGGTCAACACAGATACGCAGTATTTT. This gives the protein CASSLAPVNTDTQYF.